Each of the 19 T cell receptor beta chains below was sequenced from the same sample in a study of T cells in Graves' hyperthyroidism and ophthalmopathy. It was RNA transcripts that yielded the amplified TCR beta CDR3 regions. Primed by the HTBI set, a first-round RT-PCR was run on the TCR CDR3. TCRdb reprocessed the multiplex PCR reads with MiXCR, giving one entry per CDR3 protein. This sample has more than 500,000 distinct CDR3 sequences; 14% occur once, and the top ten carry 14%. Input material: blood. The source of these receptors is a woman between 40 and 50 years old with Graves' hyperthyroidism.

This clonotype was seen a few times. The rearrangement uses TRBV27 and TRBJ1-5; D may be TRBD1 (5 bases). The germline V gene has CDR1 MNHEY and CDR2 SMNVEV (reference sequence). The V and J ends lost 3 bases and 3 bases respectively, with 12 bases between them. The CDR3 is made up of 15 amino acids. The CDR3 DNA sequence: TGTGCCAGCAGTTTGCGACAGCAGGACAATCAGCCCCAGCATTTT. This translates into CASSLRQQDNQPQHF.

This clonotype showed up many times. The J gene is TRBJ1-1, the V gene TRBV10-1; maybe TRBD1 (5 bases). Per germline, CDR1 WNHNN and CDR2 SYGVQD (reference sequence). The CDR3 length is 13 residues. The V end was cut by 3 bases, the J end by 1 base, with 6 bases between. In DNA, the CDR3 is TGCGCCAGCAGTGATGGGGGGAACACTGAAGCTTTCTTT. It encodes CASSDGGNTEAFF.

This clonotype came up many times. The chain joins TRBV30 to TRBJ2-1; D might be TRBD1 or TRBD2, each matching 5 bases. The V gene lost 1 base and the J gene lost 8 bases, with 12 bases spanning the gap. The germline gives CDR1 GTSNPN, CDR2 SVGIG (reference sequence). This CDR3 region has 13 residues. In nucleotides, the CDR3 is TGTGCCTGGAGTGGATTGAGGGGAGATGAGCAGTTCTTC. Translation gives CAWSGLRGDEQFF.

The table lists this clonotype with many counts. This chain links TRBV28 with TRBJ1-6; 8 bases fit TRBD1. J gave up 0 bases and V 5 bases, and 6 bases lay outside the gene matches. Germline V gives CDR1 MDHEN, CDR2 SYDVKM. The CDR3 loop spans 17 amino acids. For the CDR3, the DNA is TGTGCCAGCAGTCCCTGGACAGGGAGCTCCTATAATTCACCCCTCCACTTT. This encodes CASSPWTGSSYNSPLHF.

This clonotype was detected only a few times. The rearrangement joins TRBV28 to TRBJ1-5; TRBD1 is a possible D gene (5 bases). Trimming cost V 1 base and J 3 bases, with 19 bases left between them. There are 18 residues in the CDR3. Germline CDR1 MDHEN, CDR2 SYDVKM. DNA of the CDR3: TGTGCCAGCAGTTTATTTTCCGTGGGGGGGAAGTTCAATCAGCCCCAGCATTTT. Translated: CASSLFSVGGKFNQPQHF.

This clonotype has at least ten counts. This chain joins TRBV28 and TRBJ2-7; D is possibly TRBD1 or TRBD2 (6 bases each). Germline V gene sequence: CDR1 MDHEN, CDR2 SYDVKM. This CDR3 region has 16 residues. The V and J ends lost 4 bases and 4 bases respectively, with 20 bases between them. CDR3 coding DNA: TGTGCCAGCAGTTACTACTTCAGGGGCGGAGGGTACGAGCAGTACTTC. This translates into CASSYYFRGGGYEQYF.

In this sample, this clonotype turned up many times. The V and J genes are TRBV3-1 and TRBJ1-5; the D is unclear. Germline lookup yields CDR1 LGHDT and CDR2 YNNKEL (reference sequence). This CDR3 spans 12 amino acids. Trimming took off 1 base at V and 7 bases at J, with 5 bases between the two ends. CDR3 sequence (DNA): TGTGCCAGCAGCCAAGGAGGACAGCCCCAGCATTTT. It specifies CASSQGGQPQHF.

This clonotype was detected many times. J is TRBJ2-1 and V is TRBV12-3 or TRBV12-4, with TRBD2 matching 9 bases. CDR3 length equals 16 residues. V was pared by 6 bases and J by 4 bases, with 10 bases of the junction left unmatched. This CDR3 reads CASRPYLTSGYNEQFF. The CDR3 nucleotides are TGTGCCAGCAGACCCTACCTGACTAGCGGATACAATGAGCAGTTCTTC.

This clonotype has at least ten counts. This chain joins TRBV7-2 and TRBJ1-4; D possibly corresponds to TRBD1 (5 bases). The CDR3 loop spans 17 amino acids. The V gene lost 2 bases and the J gene lost 0 bases, with 13 bases spanning the gap. Germline V CDR1 and CDR2: SGHTA, FQGNSA. The CDR3 DNA follows: TGTGCCAGCAGCTTAATGGGGCAGGGCGCAACTAATGAAAAACTGTTTTTT. This gives the protein CASSLMGQGATNEKLFF.

This clonotype has a handful of counts. For the CDR3, the DNA is TGTGCTAGTGGTCGTGACAGGGTGAACACTGAAGCTTTCTTT. The encoded protein is CASGRDRVNTEAFF. This sequence joins TRBV12-5 and TRBJ1-1, with 7 nucleotides matching TRBD1. Germline V gives CDR1 LGHNT, CDR2 FRNRAP. Unmatched junction bases numbered 3, after V lost 5 bases and J lost 0 bases. The length of the CDR3 is 14 residues.

This chain links TRBV4-1 with TRBJ2-6; D not resolved. V lost 2 bases and J 10 bases, leaving 9 bases between the germline ends. The CDR3 has 13 amino acids. CDR1 MGHRA and CDR2 YSYEKL come from the germline V gene. This CDR3 reads CASSQLGQNVLTF. In DNA, the CDR3 is TGCGCCAGCAGCCAACTAGGGCAGAACGTCCTGACTTTC.

This clonotype was detected many times. The chain has TRBV28 and TRBJ2-7; 12 nucleotides agree with TRBD2. CDR1 and CDR2 (germline): MDHEN, SYDVKM. Germline trimming cut 10 bases from V and 4 bases from J; bases unmatched to any gene: 11. CDR3 size: 15 residues. CDR3 protein: CATSLAGGMGYEQYF. CDR3 DNA: TGTGCCACCTCGCTAGCGGGAGGGATGGGATACGAGCAGTACTTC.

CDR3 protein: CASSSTTSPGQRNYEQYF. For the CDR3, the DNA is TGTGCCAGCAGTTCTACGACAAGCCCCGGACAGAGGAACTACGAGCAGTACTTC. The V and J genes are TRBV7-9 and TRBJ2-7; D is perhaps TRBD1 (6 bases). Germline V gene sequence: CDR1 SEHNR, CDR2 FQNEAQ (reference sequence). Between the trimmed V and J ends, which lost 6 bases and 3 bases, there was a span of 27 bases. The CDR3 is 18 residues long.

This clonotype was observed many times. The gene calls are TRBV6-2 or TRBV6-3 and TRBJ2-7; perhaps TRBD2 as D (5 bases). The CDR3 runs 15 residues. The V and J ends lost 3 bases and 2 bases respectively, with 14 bases between them. The germline V gene encodes CDR1 MNHEY and CDR2 SVGEGT. CDR3 protein: CASSYVGGLTYEQYF. The CDR3 DNA follows: TGTGCCAGCAGTTATGTAGGAGGACTTACCTACGAGCAGTACTTC.

This clonotype was seen at least ten times. The gene calls are TRBV28 and TRBJ2-7; TRBD2 matches 12 bases. The CDR3 is made up of 15 amino acids. Germline CDR1 MDHEN, CDR2 SYDVKM. V trimming: 6 bases; J trimming: 3 bases; junction bases outside the gene matches: 6. CDR3 bases: TGTGCCAGCAGCCTATCGACTAGCGGGAGCTACGAGCAGTACTTC. Translating it yields CASSLSTSGSYEQYF.

On this clonotype: A read error may be the cause here, since a much bigger clone is one base away. The rearrangement uses TRBV6-2 or TRBV6-3 and TRBJ2-3, with D possibly matching TRBD1 (6 bases). CDR1 is MNHEY, CDR2 SVGEGT, per germline. The CDR3 is made up of 13 amino acids. The V and J ends lost 5 bases and 2 bases respectively, with 8 bases between them. The CDR3 is CASSRDNTDTQYF. DNA for the CDR3: TGTGCCAGCAGTCGGGACAACACAGATACGCAGTATTTT.

This clonotype was detected many times. The chain uses TRBV12-3 or TRBV12-4 and TRBJ1-5, with 10 bases lining up with TRBD1. The junction had 4 bases not matched to a gene; V was cut back by 6 bases and J by 2 bases. The CDR3 runs to 15 residues. CDR3 protein: CASRPGTGGNQPQHF. DNA for the CDR3: TGTGCCAGCAGACCGGGGACAGGGGGCAATCAGCCCCAGCATTTT.

The chain uses TRBV29-1 and TRBJ2-1; D is ambiguous. CDR1 is SQVTM and CDR2 is ANQGSEA in the germline V gene. This CDR3 is built from 10 residues. V was shortened by 3 bases and J by 8 bases, with 5 bases between the two germline ends. The CDR3 spells CSVEVYEQFF. CDR3 DNA: TGCAGCGTTGAGGTCTATGAGCAGTTCTTC.

This clonotype was detected a few times. The rearrangement joins TRBV29-1 to TRBJ2-3, with a weak D call TRBD1 (5 bases). Germline V gene data show CDR1 as SQVTM and CDR2 as ANQGSEA. This CDR3 spans 15 amino acids. V was trimmed by 3 bases and J by 1 base, leaving 14 bases between them. The CDR3 nucleotides are TGCAGCGTTGATAGGACACTGGCCGGCACAGATACGCAGTATTTT. Amino acid sequence: CSVDRTLAGTDTQYF.